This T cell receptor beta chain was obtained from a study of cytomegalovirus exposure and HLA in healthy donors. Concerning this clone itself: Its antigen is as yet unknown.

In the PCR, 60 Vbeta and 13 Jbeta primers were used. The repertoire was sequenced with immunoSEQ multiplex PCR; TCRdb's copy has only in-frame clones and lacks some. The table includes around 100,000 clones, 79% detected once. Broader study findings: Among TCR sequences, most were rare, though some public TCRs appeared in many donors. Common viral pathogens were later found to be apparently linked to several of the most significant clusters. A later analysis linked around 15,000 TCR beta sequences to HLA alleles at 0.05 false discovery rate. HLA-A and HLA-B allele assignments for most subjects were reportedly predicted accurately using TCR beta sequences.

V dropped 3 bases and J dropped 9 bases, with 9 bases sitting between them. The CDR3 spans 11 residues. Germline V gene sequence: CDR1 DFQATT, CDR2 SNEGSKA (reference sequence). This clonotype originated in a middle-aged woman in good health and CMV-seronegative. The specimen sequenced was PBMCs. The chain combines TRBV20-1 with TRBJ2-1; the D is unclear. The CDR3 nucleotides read TGCAGTGCTAGCGGCGCGGCTGAGCAGTTCTTC. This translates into CSASGAAEQFF.